Each of the 20 T cell receptor beta chains below was sequenced from the same sample in a study of T cell responses to AZD1222 COVID-19 vaccine. Assay: immunoSEQ multiplex PCR; the TCRdb copy retains only in-frame clones and omits some. The repertoire holds 150,000 to 200,000 clones, with roughly 94% as singletons. The sequencing here drew on peripheral blood, taken 28 days after the second AZD1222 dose. The receptors derive from an adult who received the AZD1222 COVID-19 vaccine.

V usage is TRBV29-1 and J usage is TRBJ2-7, with a weak D call TRBD2 (5 bases). The germline V and J ends were trimmed by 3 bases and 1 base, with 10 bases remaining between them. CDR3 size: 13 residues. In germline, CDR1 is SQVTM, CDR2 ANQGSEA. CDR3 amino acids: CSVEEPGSYEQYF. CDR3 DNA sequence: TGCAGCGTTGAGGAGCCGGGGTCCTACGAGCAGTACTTC.

This clone came up a few times. The chain recombines TRBV6-2 or TRBV6-3 with TRBJ2-6, with 7 bases lining up with TRBD1. The CDR3 contains 14 residues. Germline V gene sequence: CDR1 MNHEY, CDR2 SVGEGT. V was clipped by 6 bases and J by 2 bases; unmatched bases: 1. Here the CDR3 DNA reads TGTGCCAGCAGCACAGGGGCTGGGGCCAACGTCCTGACTTTC. Encoded protein: CASSTGAGANVLTF.

A note on this clone: Distinct nucleotide sequences in the sample also encode this CDR3. The chain links TRBV3-1 (or the pseudogene TRBV3-2) to TRBJ1-1; perhaps TRBD1 as D (6 bases). V was cut by 4 bases and J by 1 base, with 10 bases left in between. The CDR3 has 14 amino acids. Per germline, CDR1 LGHDT and CDR2 YNNKEL (reference sequence). CDR3 bases: TGTGCCAGCAGCCTCACAGGGAAGAACACTGAAGCTTTCTTT. It encodes CASSLTGKNTEAFF.

Turning to this clone: The same CDR3 also results from other DNA sequences found in this sample. This chain links TRBV19 with TRBJ1-5; D gene ambiguous. The germline V gene has CDR1 LNHDA and CDR2 SQIVND (reference sequence). This CDR3 has 14 amino acids. V was cut by 1 base and J by 4 bases, with 8 bases left in between. CDR3 sequence reads: CASSIGASNQPQHF. The DNA for the CDR3 is TGTGCCAGTAGTATAGGGGCCTCAAATCAGCCCCAGCATTTT.

The rearrangement links TRBV7-9 to TRBJ2-1; D may be TRBD1 or TRBD2 (5 bases each). V was pared by 5 bases and J by 8 bases, with 16 bases between. This CDR3 has 14 amino acids. The germline V gene has CDR1 SEHNR and CDR2 FQNEAQ (reference sequence). The CDR3 reads CASSILGERDEQFF. Here the CDR3 DNA reads TGTGCCAGCAGCATACTGGGGGAACGGGATGAGCAGTTCTTC.

The chain links TRBV27 to TRBJ1-2; 9 bases line up with TRBD1. CDR3 length: 19 amino acids. CDR1 is MNHEY and CDR2 is SMNVEV in the germline V gene (reference sequence). V lost 3 bases and J lost 2; bases outside the gene matches: 16. CDR3 sequence reads: CASSLVGLGQGATNYGYTF. In DNA form, the CDR3 reads TGTGCCAGCAGTTTGGTTGGATTGGGACAGGGAGCCACGAACTATGGCTACACCTTC.

The chain is built from TRBV18 and TRBJ2-7; 7 nucleotides agree with TRBD2. The CDR3 covers 12 residues. Losses at the gene ends were 1 base for V and 7 bases for J; bases not matched to a gene: 1. Germline V gene lookup returns CDR1 KGHSH and CDR2 LQKENI. The chain's CDR3 is CASSPRTREQYF. CDR3 nucleotide sequence: TGTGCCAGCTCACCACGGACTAGGGAGCAGTACTTC.

The rearrangement joins TRBV12-5 to TRBJ2-2; D gene uncertain. Germline CDR1 reads LGHNT; CDR2 reads FRNRAP. Trimming left V 2 bases short and J 0 bases short, with 4 bases between. There are 14 residues in the CDR3. CDR3 sequence: CASGLRPNTGELFF. The CDR3 DNA reads TGTGCTAGTGGTTTGCGACCGAACACCGGGGAGCTGTTTTTT.

The chain employs TRBV12-3 or TRBV12-4 and TRBJ1-6; no firm D call. This CDR3 contains 11 residues. The V end lost 3 bases, the J end lost 14 bases, and 8 bases lay between the germline ends. CDR3 nucleotide sequence: TGTGCCAGCAGTTTTCATGGGGCCCTCCACTTT. This translates into CASSFHGALHF.

The genes are TRBV18 and TRBJ2-7; 9 bases line up with TRBD1. This CDR3 comprises 15 residues. J lost 2 bases, V lost 3 bases, and 5 bases had no gene match. Per the germline V gene, CDR1 is KGHSH and CDR2 is LQKENI. For the CDR3, the DNA is TGTGCCAGCTCACCCCGACAGGGGGACACCTACGAGCAGTACTTC. This gives the protein CASSPRQGDTYEQYF.

V is TRBV27 and J is TRBJ2-7; 7 bases line up with TRBD2. Germline-derived CDR1 and CDR2 are MNHEY and SMNVEV (reference sequence). After removal of 3 bases from V and 4 bases from J, the junction contained 12 bases not matched to a gene. The CDR3 extends over 16 amino acids. CDR3 in DNA: TGTGCCAGCAGTTTTTCAAGCGGGGACTTGCGATACGAGCAGTACTTC. Its protein is CASSFSSGDLRYEQYF.

This sequence joins TRBV19 and TRBJ2-7; 15 nucleotides match TRBD2. The CDR3 covers 16 residues. CDR1 is LNHDA and CDR2 is SQIVND in the germline V gene (reference sequence). V was clipped by 4 bases and J by 4 bases; unmatched bases: 5. The CDR3 is CASSRSGLAGGYEQYF. The CDR3 coding sequence is TGTGCCAGTAGTAGATCGGGACTAGCGGGGGGTTACGAGCAGTACTTC.

The chain recombines TRBV4-3 with TRBJ1-2; D unresolved. The CDR3 is 12 residues long. From germline, CDR1 is LGHNA and CDR2 YSLEER. V was shortened by 3 bases and J by 4 bases, with 6 bases between the two germline ends. The CDR3 spells CASSHGSYGYTF. The CDR3 DNA is TGCGCCAGCAGCCACGGGAGCTATGGCTACACCTTC.

The genes are TRBV27 and TRBJ2-7; D might be TRBD2 (6 bases). Germline CDR1 is MNHEY and CDR2 is SMNVEV (reference sequence). The length of the CDR3 is 15 residues. V was cut by 0 bases and J by 0 bases, with 9 bases left in between. The CDR3 spells CASSLSGSGSYEQYF. The CDR3 DNA follows: TGTGCCAGCAGTTTATCGGGTAGCGGCTCCTACGAGCAGTACTTC.

The rearrangement links TRBV6-2 or TRBV6-3 to TRBJ2-5; 9 bases are a match to TRBD2. The germline gives CDR1 MNHEY, CDR2 SVGEGT. CDR3 length equals 13 residues. The junction had 9 bases not matched to a gene; V was cut back by 7 bases and J by 9 bases. The CDR3 sequence is CASTPGLASAQYF. The CDR3 DNA follows: TGTGCCAGCACCCCCGGACTAGCGTCGGCCCAGTACTTC.

The rearrangement links TRBV19 to TRBJ1-6; D not resolved. Trimming stripped 3 bases from V and 7 bases from J, with 7 bases between. This CDR3 is 13 amino acids long. Germline V CDR1 and CDR2: LNHDA, SQIVND (reference sequence). The CDR3 DNA reads TGTGCCAGTAGTATCGGGGTCAATTCACCCCTCCACTTT. Its protein is CASSIGVNSPLHF.

The J gene is TRBJ1-1, the V gene TRBV11-2; possibly TRBD1 for D (5 bases). The germline CDR1 and CDR2 sequences are SGHAT and FQNNGV. CDR3 length: 15 amino acids. The V and J ends lost 1 base and 1 base respectively, with 10 bases between them. For the CDR3, the DNA is TGTGCCAGCAGCTTAGGGGGGGAGAGGAACACTGAAGCTTTCTTT. It encodes CASSLGGERNTEAFF.

The chain carries TRBV28 and TRBJ2-7, with D unresolved. Germline V CDR1 and CDR2: MDHEN, SYDVKM. V was pared by 4 bases and J by 0 bases, with 13 bases between. The CDR3 is 15 residues long. CDR3 amino acids: CASSSPSVSSYEQYF. CDR3 in DNA: TGTGCCAGCAGTTCCCCTTCGGTCTCCTCCTACGAGCAGTACTTC.

The rearrangement joins TRBV18 to TRBJ1-5; D is uncertain. The V end lost 2 bases, the J end lost 0 bases, and 11 bases lay between the germline ends. The germline V gene has CDR1 KGHSH and CDR2 LQKENI. This CDR3 contains 16 residues. The CDR3 loop is CASSPSGRNSNQPQHF. CDR3 nucleotides: TGTGCCAGCTCACCATCGGGCAGAAATAGCAATCAGCCCCAGCATTTT.

The chain links TRBV7-8 to TRBJ1-1; the D gene is possibly TRBD1 (6 bases). Germline-derived CDR1 and CDR2 are SGHVS and FQNEAQ. V was pared by 5 bases and J by 11 bases, with 18 bases between. The CDR3 totals 13 residues. The chain's CDR3 is CASSPETGPLAFF. The CDR3 DNA is TGTGCCAGCAGCCCAGAGACAGGCCCCCTGGCTTTCTTT.